The 11 T cell receptor beta chains below were found in one sample sequenced in a study of shared T cell receptors in the human thymus. Only in-frame clones appear in the TCRdb table, and some are missing; sequencing was by immunoSEQ multiplex PCR. The table lists 500,000 to 750,000 clones, roughly 90% of them singletons. The same sample was also used in a study of human thymus T cells.

The sample taken for sequencing was thymocytes. The source of these receptors is a boy less than two years old with a congenital heart defect.

This chain links TRBV29-1 with TRBJ2-2; TRBD2 agrees at 11 bases. With 0 bases clipped from V and 9 bases from J, the junction kept 6 bases outside the gene matches. The germline gives CDR1 SQVTM, CDR2 ANQGSEA. The CDR3 spans 15 residues. CDR3 sequence: CSVEELAGGPRELFF. CDR3 coding DNA: TGCAGCGTTGAAGAATTAGCGGGAGGGCCCCGGGAGCTGTTTTTT.

This clone was counted a single time. CDR3 nucleotides: TGTGCCAGGTGCGTAGTTAGCGCAGGTCGGAACAATGAGCAGTTCTTC. It codes for CARCVVSAGRNNEQFF. V and J are TRBV21-1 and TRBJ2-1; the tabulated D call, TRBD2, remains unverified against the DNA. TRBV21-1 is a known pseudogene. This CDR3 has 16 residues.

In its sample, this clone was seen once. The chain couples TRBV4-3 to TRBJ2-5; D unclear. The closer fit of TRBJ2-7 to the DNA end suggests the J call may be wrong. There are 13 residues in the CDR3. Germline CDR1 is LGHNA and CDR2 is YSLEER. CDR3 sequence (DNA): TGCGCCAGCAGCCAAGATGGTGCCTACGAGCAGTACTTC. Residues: CASSQDGAYEQYF.

The chain combines TRBV7-2 with TRBJ2-7; D is uncertain. CDR1 and CDR2 from the germline V gene are SGHTA and FQGNSA. Trimming left V 5 bases short and J 1 base short, with 9 bases between. CDR3 size: 13 residues. CDR3 sequence reads: CASSPYWSYEQYF. In DNA, the CDR3 is TGTGCCAGCAGCCCCTACTGGTCCTACGAGCAGTACTTC.

The rearrangement joins TRBV11-2 to TRBJ1-3; TRBD1 agrees at 10 bases. V lost 1 base and J lost 3; bases outside the gene matches: 6. Looked up from germline, CDR1 is SGHAT and CDR2 is FQNNGV. CDR3 length: 17 residues. The CDR3 sequence: CASSLASDRGLGNTIYF. The CDR3 region has the DNA TGTGCCAGCAGCTTAGCCTCTGACAGGGGGCTTGGAAACACCATATATTTT.

This clone was detected once. This chain links TRBV5-1 with TRBJ2-6; 7 nucleotides agree with TRBD2. CDR1 and CDR2 from the germline V gene are SGHRS and YFSETQ. Germline trimming cut 5 bases from V and 0 bases from J; bases unmatched to any gene: 11. There are 18 residues in the CDR3. The CDR3 nucleotides are TGCGCCAGCAGTCCTAAGGTGGGAGGGCCCTCTGGGGCCAACGTCCTGACTTTC. Translating it yields CASSPKVGGPSGANVLTF.

This clone was counted a few times. The chain has TRBV27 and TRBJ2-7; tentative D call: TRBD2 (6 bases). The V gene's germline CDR1 is MNHEY and CDR2 SMNVEV (reference sequence). There are 13 residues in the CDR3. V was pared by 5 bases and J by 5 bases, with 13 bases between. CDR3 sequence: CASSPQRADEQYF. The CDR3, as DNA: TGTGCCAGCAGTCCTCAGCGGGCGGACGAGCAGTACTTC.

The rearrangement uses TRBV1 and TRBJ2-5; the D segment call TRBD2 is taken from the table without a DNA check. TRBV1 is a known pseudogene. The CDR3 is 13 amino acids. CDR3 sequence: CTSSQEGGETQYF. CDR3 sequence (DNA): TGCACCAGCAGCCAAGAGGGAGGCGAGACCCAGTACTTC.

The V and J genes are TRBV27 and TRBJ1-3; 8 bases agree with TRBD1. J gave up 7 bases and V 6 bases, and 8 bases lay outside the gene matches. CDR3 length: 14 residues. Germline V gene lookup returns CDR1 MNHEY and CDR2 SMNVEV (reference sequence). The CDR3 bases are TGTGCCAGCAGACTTAACGACAGGGGTAACACCATATATTTT. Protein: CASRLNDRGNTIYF.

The rearrangement links TRBV21-1 to TRBJ2-7; the table assigns TRBD2, which was not confirmed against the DNA. TRBV21-1 is flagged as a pseudogene. CDR3 length: 12 amino acids. CDR3 sequence reads: CARASGAHEQYF. The DNA of the CDR3 is TGTGCCAGGGCTAGCGGGGCCCACGAGCAGTACTTC.

V gene TRBV10-2 combines with J gene TRBJ2-1, with 12 bases aligning to TRBD2. Unmatched junction bases numbered 6, after V lost 6 bases and J lost 9 bases. The germline CDR1 and CDR2 sequences are WSHSY and SAAADI. The CDR3 sequence is 14 residues long. CDR3 nucleotides: TGCGCCAGCAGGAACGAACTAGCGGGAGGTGAGCAGTTCTTC. Protein sequence: CASRNELAGGEQFF.